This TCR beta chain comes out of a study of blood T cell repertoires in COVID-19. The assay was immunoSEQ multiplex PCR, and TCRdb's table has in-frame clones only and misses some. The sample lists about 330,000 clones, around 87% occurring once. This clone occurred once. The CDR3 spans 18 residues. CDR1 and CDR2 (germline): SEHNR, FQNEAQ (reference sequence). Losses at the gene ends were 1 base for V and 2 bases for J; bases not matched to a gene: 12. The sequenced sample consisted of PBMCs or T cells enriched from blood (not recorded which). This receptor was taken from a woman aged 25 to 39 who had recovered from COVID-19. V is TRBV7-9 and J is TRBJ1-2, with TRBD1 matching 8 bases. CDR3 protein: CASSLGLPGGTVNYGYTF. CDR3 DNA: TGTGCCAGCAGCTTAGGGCTCCCAGGGGGCACGGTCAACTATGGCTACACCTTC. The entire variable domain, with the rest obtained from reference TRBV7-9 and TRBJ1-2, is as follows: DTGVSQNPRHKITKRGQNVTFRCDPISEHNRLYWYRQTLGQGPEFLTYFQNEAQLEKSRLLSDRFSAERPKGSFSTLEIQRTEQGDSAMYLCASSLGLPGGTVNYGYTFGSGTRLTVV.